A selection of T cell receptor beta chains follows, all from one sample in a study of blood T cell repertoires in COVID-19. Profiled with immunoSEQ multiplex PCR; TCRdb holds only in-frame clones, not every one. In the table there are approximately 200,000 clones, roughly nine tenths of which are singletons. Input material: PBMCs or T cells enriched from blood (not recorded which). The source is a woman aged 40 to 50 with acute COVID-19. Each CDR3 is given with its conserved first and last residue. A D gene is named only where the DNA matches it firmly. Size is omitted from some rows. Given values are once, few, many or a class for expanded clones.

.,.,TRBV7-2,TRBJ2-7,TGTGCCAGCAGCGAGGAGGGAGGTGCCTACGAGCAGTACTTC,CASSEEGGAYEQYF
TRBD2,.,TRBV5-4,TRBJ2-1,TGTGCCAGCAGCTTCGGGGGGGCCGACTACAATGAGCAGTTCTTC,CASSFGGADYNEQFF
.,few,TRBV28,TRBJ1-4,TGTGCCAGCAGCCAGAGGGAAAAACTGTTTTTT,CASSQREKLFF
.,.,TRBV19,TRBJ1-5,TGTGCCAGTATTCAGGGTGGACAGCACAATCAGCCCCAGCATTTT,CASIQGGQHNQPQHF
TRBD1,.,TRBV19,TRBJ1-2,TGTGCCAGTAGCGAAGACAGGGTCCGATATGGCTACACCTTC,CASSEDRVRYGYTF
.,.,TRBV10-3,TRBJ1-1,TGTGCCATCAGTGATGGGAGGGGCAGGGCTCGACCTGAAGCTTTCTTT,CAISDGRGRARPEAFF
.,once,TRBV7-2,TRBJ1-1,TGTGCCAGCAGCTTAGTCAGGGTTGCGAACACTGAAGCTTTCTTT,CASSLVRVANTEAFF
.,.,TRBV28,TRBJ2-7,TGTGCCAGCAGTGCCGGGACTTTCGGCTACGAGCAGTACTTC,CASSAGTFGYEQYF
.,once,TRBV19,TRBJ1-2,TGTGCCAGTAGTATAGGTGGCAGTTCCAGTACCTTC,CASSIGGSSSTF
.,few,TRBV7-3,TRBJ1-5,TGTGCCAGCAGCTTAAGAAGGGGTCAGCCCCAGCATTTT,CASSLRRGQPQHF
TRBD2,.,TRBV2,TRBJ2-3,TGTGCCACCGAGACTAGCGGGGGGGAGTGGGATACGCAGTATTTT,CATETSGGEWDTQYF
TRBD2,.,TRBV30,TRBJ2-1,TGTGCCTGGGAACTAGCGGGCACCTACAATGAGCAGTTCTTC,CAWELAGTYNEQFF
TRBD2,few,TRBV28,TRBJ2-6,TGTGCCAGCACTCTAGCGGGGTCCTCTGGGGCCAACGTCCTGACTTTC,CASTLAGSSGANVLTF
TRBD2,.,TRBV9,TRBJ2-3,TGTGCCAGCAGCCCCTTAGCGGGGGCGGGGGATACGCAGTATTTT,CASSPLAGAGDTQYF
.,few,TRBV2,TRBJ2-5,TGTGCCAGTGTGCAGGTCCAGAAGACCCAGTACTTC,CASVQVQKTQYF
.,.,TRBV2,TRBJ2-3,TGTGCCAGCTCGACAGCAGCCGATACGCAGTATTTT,CASSTAADTQYF
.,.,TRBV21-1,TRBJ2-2,TGTGCCAGCAGCACCAAGCGGGAGGGGCGAAACACCGGGGAGCTGTTTTTT,CASSTKREGRNTGELFF
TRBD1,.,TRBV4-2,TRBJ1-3,TGTGCCAGCAGCCAAAGATCGGGGACAGGGGTAACTGGAAACACCATATATTTT,CASSQRSGTGVTGNTIYF
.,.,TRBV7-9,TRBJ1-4,TGTGCCAGCAGCGTTAACAGTGCAACTAATGAAAAACTGTTTTTT,CASSVNSATNEKLFF
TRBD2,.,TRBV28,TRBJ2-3,TGTGCCGTCGTAGCGGGGGGAGAGGGAACAGATACGCAGTATTTT,CAVVAGGEGTDTQYF
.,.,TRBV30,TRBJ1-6,TGTGCCTGGAGTGTAGGCAGGAACAATTCACCCCTCCACTTT,CAWSVGRNNSPLHF
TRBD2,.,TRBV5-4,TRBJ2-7,TGTGCCAGCAGCTTCCCGGGACTAGCACCCGAGCAGTACTTC,CASSFPGLAPEQYF
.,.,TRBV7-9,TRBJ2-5,TGTGCCAGCAGCTCGGAGCTGACCCAGTACTTC,CASSSELTQYF
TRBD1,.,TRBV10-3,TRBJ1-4,TGTGCCATCAGTGAACCGGGACAGGGAGGTGAAAAACTGTTTTTT,CAISEPGQGGEKLFF
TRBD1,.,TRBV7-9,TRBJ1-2,TGTGCCAGCAGCTTAGCGGACAGGAGGAATGGCTACACCTTC,CASSLADRRNGYTF
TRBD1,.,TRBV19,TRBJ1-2,TGTGCCAGTAGTCCTTGGGACAGGGTCTCTGGCTACACCTTC,CASSPWDRVSGYTF
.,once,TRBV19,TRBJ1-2,TGTGCCAGTAGAAGGGGCGGGAGTAACTATGGCTACACCTTC,CASRRGGSNYGYTF
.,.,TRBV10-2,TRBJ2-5,TGCGCCAGCAGCAAACTAGACAGGCTGGAGACCCAGTACTTC,CASSKLDRLETQYF
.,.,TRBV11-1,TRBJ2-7,TGTGCCAGCAGCTTAGAGAGGGCAGACTCCTACGAGCAGTACTTC,CASSLERADSYEQYF
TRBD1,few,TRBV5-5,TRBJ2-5,TGTGCCAGCAGCTTGGGCCCCACAGGGGTTGAGACCCAGTACTTC,CASSLGPTGVETQYF
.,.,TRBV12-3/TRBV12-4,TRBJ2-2,TGTGCCAGCAGTTCAGATACCGGGGAGCTGTTTTTT,CASSSDTGELFF
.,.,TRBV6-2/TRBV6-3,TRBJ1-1,TGTGCCAGCAGTCATAACAGGGTGGCGTACACTGAAGCTTTCTTT,CASSHNRVAYTEAFF
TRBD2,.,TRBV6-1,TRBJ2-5,TGTGCCAGCAGTGTGGGGACTAGCGGGAGGTTAGAGACCCAGTACTTC,CASSVGTSGRLETQYF
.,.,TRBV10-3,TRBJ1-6,TGTGCCATCAGTGAGTCGACCTGGGGCTCACCCCTCCACTTT,CAISESTWGSPLHF
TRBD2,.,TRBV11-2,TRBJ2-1,TGTGCCAGCAGCTTAATCCCAGGACTAGGTGGATGGGAGCAGTTCTTC,CASSLIPGLGGWEQFF
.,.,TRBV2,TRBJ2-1,TGTGCCAGCAGACCGTCCAGCCTTTTCCGGGACAATGAGCAGTTCTTC,CASRPSSLFRDNEQFF
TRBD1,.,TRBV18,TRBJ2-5,TGTGCCAGCTCACCACCGGGACAGTTCCAAGAGACCCAGTACTTC,CASSPPGQFQETQYF
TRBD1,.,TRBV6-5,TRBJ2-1,TGTGCCACCGAATTCGGGACAGGGGGCTACAATGAGCAGTTCTTC,CATEFGTGGYNEQFF
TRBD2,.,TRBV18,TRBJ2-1,TGTGCCAGCTCACCAGGCAAAACTAGCGGCTCCTACAATGAGCAGTTCTTC,CASSPGKTSGSYNEQFF
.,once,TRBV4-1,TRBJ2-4,TGCGCCAGCAGCCCCCCCACGGGGGGCGGGTACATTCAGTACTTC,CASSPPTGGGYIQYF
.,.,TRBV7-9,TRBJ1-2,TGTGCCAGCAGTCCAGGACAGAACTATGGCTACACCTTC,CASSPGQNYGYTF
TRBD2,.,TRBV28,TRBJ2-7,TGTGCCAGCAGTAGACTAGCGGGGGGGATCTACGAGCAGTACTTC,CASSRLAGGIYEQYF
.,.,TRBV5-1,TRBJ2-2,TGCGCCAGCAGCCGAGACACGAACACCGGGGAGCTGTTTTTT,CASSRDTNTGELFF
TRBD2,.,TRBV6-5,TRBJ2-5,TGTGCCAGCAGTCAGACTAGCGGGTACGAGACCCAGTACTTC,CASSQTSGYETQYF